These 5 T cell receptor beta chains originate from one sample sequenced in a study of lymphopenia after photon versus proton radiotherapy. TCRdb's table, derived via immunoSEQ multiplex PCR, lists solely in-frame clones and lacks some. This table has 50,000 to 60,000 clones, roughly 90% appearing once. Material: peripheral blood, obtained from a patient treated with photon-based radiotherapy. The receptors originated from a woman aged 40-49 years with cholangiocarcinoma.

The genes are TRBV15 and TRBJ2-4; 7 positions agree with TRBD1. The J segment lost 6 bases and the V segment lost 0 bases, leaving 8 bases of the junction unmatched. Germline values: CDR1 LNHNV, CDR2 YYDKDF (reference sequence). The CDR3 covers 16 residues. The chain's CDR3 is CATSRDPTGVLNIQYF. In DNA form, the CDR3 reads TGTGCCACCAGCAGAGATCCCACAGGGGTGTTAAACATTCAGTACTTC.

The chain's CDR3 is CASSPRQGGTNYGYTF. The CDR3 nucleotides are TGTGCCAGCAGCCCTCGACAGGGGGGTACTAACTATGGCTACACCTTC. The chain uses TRBV7-6 and TRBJ1-2, with 9 bases that match TRBD1. Germline V CDR1 and CDR2: SGHVS, FNYEAQ. This CDR3 spans 16 amino acids. The trim removed 5 bases at V and 0 bases at J, leaving 7 bases unmatched. Using reference TRBV7-6 and TRBJ1-2 for the parts outside the CDR3, the full variable domain is GAGVSQSPRYKVTKRGQDVALRCDPISGHVSLYWYRQALGQGPEFLTYFNYEAQQDKSGLPNDRFSAERPEGSISTLTIQRTEQRDSAMYRCASSPRQGGTNYGYTFGSGTRLTVV.

V and J are TRBV29-1 and TRBJ2-1, with D perhaps matching TRBD2 (6 bases). The germline gives CDR1 SQVTM, CDR2 ANQGSEA. This CDR3 region has 14 residues. CDR3 residues: CRLVRGNGTGEQFF. CDR3 coding DNA: TGCAGGTTAGTGCGGGGAAATGGTACAGGTGAGCAGTTCTTC.

The rearrangement uses TRBV10-2 and TRBJ2-1, with 11 positions matching TRBD2. The CDR3 extends over 13 amino acids. The germline V gene has CDR1 WSHSY and CDR2 SAAADI. Trimming removed 6 bases from V and 7 bases from J; junction bases left unmatched: 2. CDR3 bases: TGCGCCAGCAGAACTAGCGGGAGTAATGAGCAGTTCTTC. This gives the protein CASRTSGSNEQFF.

J is TRBJ1-1 and V is TRBV2; 8 positions match TRBD1. V shed 6 bases and J 1 base; nucleotides not matched to a gene: 13. Germline CDR1 is SNHLY and CDR2 is FYNNEI. The CDR3 consists of 17 residues. The CDR3 here is CASSFRRDRNSNTEAFF. CDR3 DNA: TGTGCCAGCAGCTTCCGTAGGGACAGGAATTCGAACACTGAAGCTTTCTTT.